A selection of T cell receptor beta chains follows, all from one sample in a study of response to subunit inactivated influenza vaccine. One entry per CDR3 protein results from TCRdb running MiXCR on the RT-PCR reads. The sample consists of 560,000 or so distinct CDR3 sequences, 7.6% of them appearing once. This specimen was PBMCs from blood, taken around 2 years after vaccination. These receptors were obtained from a man aged 50-75 years who received an inactivated influenza vaccine. Both conserved end residues are part of each CDR3. The D gene is left open where the match is weak. Where a row states a size, it is once, few, many or the class of an expanded clone; other rows omit it.

size	J	D	V	DNA	CDR3
-	TRBJ2-3	TRBD1	TRBV2	TGTGCCAGCAGGGCCCCCGGGACAGTAAGCACAGATACGCAGTATTTT	CASRAPGTVSTDTQYF
-	TRBJ2-3	-	TRBV5-1	TGCGCCAGCAGCTTGGCCACGAAGCGGGTCGGAGATACGCAGTATTTT	CASSLATKRVGDTQYF
-	TRBJ2-1	TRBD1	TRBV5-1	TGCGCCAGTAACTCCGGGACAGGGTGGCGAAATGAGCAGTTCTTC	CASNSGTGWRNEQFF
-	TRBJ2-3	-	TRBV5-6	TGTGCCAGCAGCTTGGCCCCCCACAGGCACTCGGGAACAGATACGCAGTATTTT	CASSLAPHRHSGTDTQYF
-	TRBJ1-1	-	TRBV15	TGTGCCACCGTCCGTAACACTGAAGCTTTCTTT	CATVRNTEAFF
-	TRBJ2-2	-	TRBV28	TGTGCCAGCAGGCGCCTGGGGGGAGGAGGGACCGGGGAGCTGTTTTTT	CASRRLGGGGTGELFF
-	TRBJ1-3	-	TRBV3-1	TGTGCCAGCAGCCCCCTCGTGATGGTCTCTGGAAACACCATATATTTT	CASSPLVMVSGNTIYF
many	TRBJ2-3	-	TRBV5-8	TGTGCCAGCAGCACCAGACAGGCGATCACAGATACGCAGTATTTT	CASSTRQAITDTQYF
few	TRBJ2-2	-	TRBV30	TGTGCCTGGAGTCTGGAGGGGAGCACCGGGGAGCTGTTTTTT	CAWSLEGSTGELFF
many	TRBJ1-2	-	TRBV12-3/TRBV12-4	TGTGCCAGCAGTTTGTCGGGGAGCCCCTATGGCTACACCTTC	CASSLSGSPYGYTF
many	TRBJ2-1	-	TRBV7-9	TGTGCCAGCAGCCCTACTAGCTCCTACAATGAGCAGTTCTTC	CASSPTSSYNEQFF